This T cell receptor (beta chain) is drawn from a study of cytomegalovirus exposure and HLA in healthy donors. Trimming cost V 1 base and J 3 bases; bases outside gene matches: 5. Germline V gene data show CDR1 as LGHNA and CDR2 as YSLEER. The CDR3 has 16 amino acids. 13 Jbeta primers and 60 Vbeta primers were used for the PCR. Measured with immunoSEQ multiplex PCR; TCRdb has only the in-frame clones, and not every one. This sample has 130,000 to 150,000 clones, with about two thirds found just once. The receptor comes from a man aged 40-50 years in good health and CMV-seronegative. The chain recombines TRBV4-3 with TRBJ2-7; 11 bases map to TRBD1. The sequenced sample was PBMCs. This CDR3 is CASSQAAGTGGYEQYF. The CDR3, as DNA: TGCGCCAGCAGCCAAGCCGCCGGGACAGGGGGCTACGAGCAGTACTTC.